This T cell receptor (beta chain) was sequenced in a study of shared clonotypes between healthy human individuals. Background on the study: Researchers assigned three CD4 naive, three CD4 memory, two CD8 naive and one CD8 memory plate to each donor. Study observations and caveats: A few donors had about 5.1% of their naive CD4 clonotypes in common.

About 30,000 T cell genomes, or about 200 ng DNA, went into the sorted-subset replicate PCRs. Per the authors' pipeline: ImmunoSEQ yielded junction-only sequences lacking quality scores, so filtering differed. Profiled with immunoSEQ multiplex PCR; TCRdb holds only in-frame clones, not every one. The V and J calls and the clone size are those of that table, but D and trimming were determined from the DNA. The sample lists approximately 840,000 clones, 90% to 98% occurring once. Per the germline V gene, CDR1 is SQVTM and CDR2 is ANQGSEA. CDR3 length equals 13 residues. Trimming cost V 3 bases and J 6 bases; bases outside gene matches: 6. Terminally differentiated effector memory CD45RA+ cells were left out of the naive CD8 fraction, which was CD45RO-negative and positively selected for CCR7. To note about this clone: The antigen remains unidentified.

The TCR sequence derives from a man aged 25 to 40 in good health. Source material: naive CD8+ T cells sorted from blood. The chain carries TRBV29-1 and TRBJ2-7, with TRBD1 matching 9 bases. In DNA form, the CDR3 reads TGCAGCGTTGATGGGGGGACAGGGAGCGAGCAGTACTTC. This gives the protein CSVDGGTGSEQYF.